A selection of T cell receptor beta chains follows, all from one sample in a study of shared clonotypes between healthy human individuals. Repertoires were generated with immunoSEQ multiplex PCR, while TCRdb's copy carries only in-frame clones and drops some. Of some 2,000,000 clones listed, around 95% are singletons. The sequencing sample was made of naive CD4+ T cells sorted from blood. The receptors derive from a man aged 18-30 years in good health. CDR3s include the opening cysteine and the closing phenylalanine or tryptophan.

TRBV4-2 CASSQVGTSGADTQYF
TRBV7-9 CASSPLLLGTQYF
TRBV7-2 CASSSRQGGNIQYF
TRBV15 CATSRDLIRGAFF
TRBV7-2 CASSLPPGILGGNTIYF
TRBV20-1 CSASAGAGYTF
TRBV11-2 CASSLDVTLAGYYEQYF
TRBV6-5 CASSYRGPGYNSPLHF
TRBV6-1 CASNDLASNTGELFF
TRBV27 CAGEKLFF
TRBV18 CASSPASGSPKNIQYF
TRBV11-2 CASSVPPRTGAFYEQYF
TRBV6-5 CASSYHRYSGANVLTF
TRBV4-1 CASSPSSPGTAKNIQYF